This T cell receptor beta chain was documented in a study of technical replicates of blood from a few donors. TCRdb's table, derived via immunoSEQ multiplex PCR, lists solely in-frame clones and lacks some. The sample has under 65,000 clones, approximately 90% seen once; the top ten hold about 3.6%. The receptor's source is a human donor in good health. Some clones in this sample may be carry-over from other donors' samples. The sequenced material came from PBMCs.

CDR3 amino acids: CASSLGGSSYNSPLHF. The CDR3, as DNA: TGTGCCAGCAGCTTAGGTGGGAGCTCCTATAATTCACCCCTCCACTTT. The V and J genes are TRBV7-8 and TRBJ1-6; no firm D call. Germline V gene data show CDR1 as SGHVS and CDR2 as FQNEAQ. The CDR3 is 16 residues long. The germline V and J ends were trimmed by 1 base and 0 bases, with 7 bases remaining between them.